The T cell receptor beta chain under discussion was sequenced for a study of T cell changes during pregnancy in multiple sclerosis. Only in-frame clones appear in the TCRdb table, and some are missing; sequencing was by immunoSEQ multiplex PCR. The top ten clones hold roughly 0.21% of a sample with about 80,000 clones, more than 90% of them seen once. Germline CDR1 reads KGHSH; CDR2 reads LQKENI. V was shortened by 2 bases and J by 3 bases, with 5 bases between the two germline ends. This CDR3 contains 13 residues. V is TRBV18 and J is TRBJ2-1, with D hard to call. This clonotype was obtained from a female donor with multiple sclerosis, enrolled in a pregnancy study. Sequencing was performed on CD4+ T cells from peripheral blood mononuclear cells, taken before pregnancy. The CDR3 protein is CASSPTVYNEQFF. As DNA, the CDR3 is TGTGCCAGCTCACCAACGGTCTACAATGAGCAGTTCTTC.